The rows below give T cell receptor beta chains drawn from one sample of a study of blood T cell repertoires in COVID-19. Libraries were prepared by immunoSEQ multiplex PCR; TCRdb keeps only in-frame clonotypes and omits some of them. The sample carries approximately 260,000 clones, roughly 90% recorded once. The material sequenced was peripheral blood. The receptors stem from a woman aged 60-75 years with COVID-19, enrolled during active disease. Each CDR3 is given with its conserved first and last residue. A D gene is named only where the DNA matches it firmly. Only part of the rows carry a size: once, few, many, or a class if the clone is expanded.

>NA|TRBJ2-3|TRBV30|NA
TGTGCCTGGACCAGACTAGGGGGGGCAGATACGCAGTATTTT
CAWTRLGGADTQYF
>NA|TRBJ1-5|TRBV19|TRBD1
TGTGCCAGTAGTACCCCCGGACAGGGGGGTGGGGATTCCCAGCATTTT
CASSTPGQGGGDSQHF
>NA|TRBJ1-4|TRBV30|NA
TGTGCCTGGAGTGGCCTAGGGGTGGAGAGGCCAAATGAAAAACTGTTTTTT
CAWSGLGVERPNEKLFF
>NA|TRBJ2-2|TRBV30|TRBD1
TGTGCCTGGAAAACCGGGACAGGGAGGTCGGGGGAGCTGTTTTTT
CAWKTGTGRSGELFF
>NA|TRBJ2-2|TRBV15|NA
TGTGCCACCAGCAGAGCGGACACCGGGGAGCTGTTTTTT
CATSRADTGELFF
>NA|TRBJ1-3|TRBV7-2|NA
TGTGCCAGCAGCTTCGTCGGGACATCTGGAAACACCATATATTTT
CASSFVGTSGNTIYF
>NA|TRBJ2-1|TRBV18|TRBD2
TGTGCCAGCTCAGATAGCGGGGGGGCCATGAATGAGCAGTTCTTC
CASSDSGGAMNEQFF
>NA|TRBJ2-2|TRBV5-4|TRBD2
TGTGCCAGCAGCGGAGAACCGGGACTAGCTGCCGGGGAGCTGTTTTTT
CASSGEPGLAAGELFF
>NA|TRBJ1-1|TRBV9|NA
TGTGCCAGCAGCGTAGAGGCGGTGGTGGTCACTGAAGCTTTCTTT
CASSVEAVVVTEAFF
>once|TRBJ2-7|TRBV5-1|TRBD1
TGCGCCAGCAGCCCCGGACAGGGGGCGGGAGAGCAGTACTTC
CASSPGQGAGEQYF